The 19 T cell receptor beta chains presented below share a single source sample, sequenced in a study of blood T cells in healthy people across ages. The second PCR ran about 6 to 11 cycles with a sample-barcoded 5' primer and J-beta primers. Each CDR3 protein gets one entry after TCRdb re-called the 5' RACE reads with MiXCR. The sample has some 800,000 distinct CDR3 sequences, more than 40% seen once. The sample taken for sequencing was blood. All receptors come from a man in his 60s in good health.

The CDR3 reads CSARLQDGSYEQYF. Written as DNA, the CDR3 is TGCAGTGCTAGATTGCAGGACGGCTCCTACGAGCAGTACTTC. This chain uses TRBV20-1 with TRBJ2-7; D is unresolved. The V end was cut by 2 bases, the J end by 0 bases, with 11 bases between. The CDR3 sequence is 14 residues long. Germline CDR1 DFQATT, CDR2 SNEGSKA (reference sequence).

This clonotype has a handful of counts. This chain joins TRBV9 and TRBJ2-7; D not certain. CDR1 and CDR2 from the germline V gene are SGDLS and YYNGEE. V dropped 2 bases and J dropped 4 bases, with 13 bases sitting between them. The CDR3 is made up of 14 amino acids. CDR3 loop: CASSVGLGLYEQYF. The DNA for the CDR3 is TGTGCCAGCAGCGTCGGGCTAGGTCTGTACGAGCAGTACTTC.

The sample holds a few counts of this clonotype. The chain employs TRBV20-1 and TRBJ1-2; 9 positions match TRBD1. Unmatched junction bases numbered 8, after V lost 3 bases and J lost 6 bases. The germline V gene encodes CDR1 DFQATT and CDR2 SNEGSKA (reference sequence). The CDR3 loop spans 14 amino acids. In DNA, the CDR3 is TGCAGTGCTAGGCCGGGACAGGGACAGGATGGCTACACCTTC. Residues: CSARPGQGQDGYTF.

The chain is built from TRBV7-3 and TRBJ2-1; tentative D call: TRBD2 (5 bases). CDR1 SGHTA and CDR2 FQGTGA come from the germline V gene. The CDR3 totals 15 residues. The V gene lost 3 bases and the J gene lost 3 bases, with 12 bases spanning the gap. The CDR3 sequence is CASSFGVGFYNEQFF. DNA for the CDR3: TGTGCCAGCAGCTTCGGGGTCGGCTTCTACAATGAGCAGTTCTTC.

The J gene is TRBJ1-2, the V gene TRBV6-1; unclear D gene. V dropped 1 base and J dropped 3 bases, with 9 bases sitting between them. This CDR3 comprises 14 residues. Looked up from germline, CDR1 is MNHNS and CDR2 is SASEGT. CDR3 in DNA: TGTGCCAGCAGTGAAGGATCCGGGTACTATGGCTACACCTTC. It is translated as CASSEGSGYYGYTF.

The chain is built from TRBV6-2 or TRBV6-3 and TRBJ1-2; TRBD1 is a possible D gene (5 bases). The V and J ends lost 6 bases and 6 bases respectively, with 26 bases between them. The V gene's germline CDR1 is MNHEY and CDR2 SVGEGT. This CDR3 is 17 amino acids long. CDR3 region: CASSAGSQGLSLNGYTF. The CDR3 coding sequence is TGTGCCAGCAGCGCCGGCAGCCAGGGCTTAAGTTTGAATGGCTACACCTTC.

The chain has TRBV4-3 and TRBJ1-2, with 9 bases aligning to TRBD1. V lost 4 bases to trimming and J lost 4 bases; unmatched junction nucleotides: 7. Germline CDR1 and CDR2: LGHNA and YSLEER. The CDR3 spans 15 residues. In nucleotides, the CDR3 is TGCGCCAGCAGCCGGGACCCGGGACAGGGCTATGGCTACACCTTC. Translated, it gives CASSRDPGQGYGYTF.

For the CDR3, the DNA is TGCAGTGCGTGGGCGGGGGGTAAACGAGGCACAGATACGCAGTATTTT. It yields the protein CSAWAGGKRGTDTQYF. J is TRBJ2-3 and V is TRBV20-1, with 8 bases aligning to TRBD2. Germline V gene lookup returns CDR1 DFQATT and CDR2 SNEGSKA (reference sequence). The length of the CDR3 is 16 residues. V was pared by 6 bases and J by 1 base, with 12 bases of the junction left unmatched.

The chain links TRBV5-1 to TRBJ2-4; possible D gene TRBD1, 6 bases. The CDR3 consists of 17 residues. Germline assignment: CDR1 SGHRS and CDR2 YFSETQ. Trimming took off 2 bases at V and 0 bases at J, with 15 bases between the two ends. The CDR3: CASSFGRGTIAKNIQYF. CDR3 in DNA: TGCGCCAGCAGCTTTGGTCGAGGGACAATAGCCAAAAACATTCAGTACTTC.

The sample holds a few counts of this clonotype. This chain joins TRBV12-3 or TRBV12-4 and TRBJ1-2, with D uncertain. Trimming took off 6 bases at V and 5 bases at J, with 13 bases between the two ends. CDR3 length: 13 amino acids. The CDR3 here is CASSQTTGYGYTF. The CDR3 bases are TGTGCCAGCAGCCAGACCACCGGGTATGGCTACACCTTC.

There are a few counts of this clonotype. The rearrangement links TRBV20-1 to TRBJ1-3, with TRBD1 as a possible D gene (6 bases). The CDR3 is made up of 15 amino acids. From germline, CDR1 is DFQATT and CDR2 SNEGSKA (reference sequence). Trimming shortened V by 0 bases and J by 7 bases, and 16 bases separated the two germline ends. This CDR3 reads CSARDKGAGDNTIYF. The CDR3 DNA reads as TGCAGTGCTAGAGATAAAGGGGCAGGGGACAACACCATATATTTT.

To note about this clonotype: A junction boundary mismatches the germline segment, possibly from a read error. This chain links TRBV6-2 or TRBV6-3 with TRBJ1-1, with D hard to call. Germline CDR1 is MNHEY and CDR2 is SVGEGT. The CDR3 extends over 13 amino acids. The CDR3 loop reads CASSDSPKREAFF. CDR3 nucleotide sequence: TGTGCCAGCAGTGACTCCCCCAAAAGGGAGGCTTTCTTT.

V gene TRBV7-2 combines with J gene TRBJ1-2; D gene unclear. The CDR3 runs 15 residues. The V end was cut by 5 bases, the J end by 4 bases, with 17 bases between. Germline V lookup: CDR1 SGHTA, CDR2 FQGNSA. The CDR3 region is CASSARSQPIYGYTF. The CDR3 bases are TGTGCCAGCAGCGCCAGGAGCCAGCCGATCTATGGCTACACCTTC.

This clonotype was counted a few times. The rearrangement joins TRBV6-2 or TRBV6-3 to TRBJ2-1; 12 positions agree with TRBD1. The CDR3 loop spans 18 amino acids. Per the germline V gene, CDR1 is MNHEY and CDR2 is SVGEGT. Trimming cost V 2 bases and J 7 bases; bases outside gene matches: 12. CDR3 in amino acids: CASSYTKLGTGGYNEQFF. CDR3 DNA sequence: TGTGCCAGCAGTTACACCAAACTTGGGACAGGGGGCTATAATGAGCAGTTCTTC.

This clonotype occurred a few times. The chain uses TRBV11-3 and TRBJ2-5, with 11 bases identical to TRBD2. Unmatched junction bases numbered 10, after V lost 0 bases and J lost 4 bases. CDR1 is SGHNT and CDR2 is YENEEA in the germline V gene. CDR3 length: 18 residues. CDR3 DNA: TGTGCCAGCAGCTTAGACCCTCGGCTAGCGGGGGGACGAGAGACCCAGTACTTC. Translated, it gives CASSLDPRLAGGRETQYF.

This clonotype was seen a handful of times. The rearrangement joins TRBV6-2 or TRBV6-3 to TRBJ2-1, with 13 bases identical to TRBD2. V gave up 6 bases and J gave up 1 base; unmatched junction bases: 3. This CDR3 spans 16 amino acids. Germline values: CDR1 MNHEY, CDR2 SVGEGT. As DNA, the CDR3 is TGTGCCAGCAGCCCGACTAGCGGGGGGTCCTACAATGAGCAGTTCTTC. Translated: CASSPTSGGSYNEQFF.

The rearrangement links TRBV18 to TRBJ2-7, with TRBD1 identical over 8 bases. The J segment lost 2 bases and the V segment lost 1 base, leaving 13 bases of the junction unmatched. This CDR3 contains 18 residues. From germline, CDR1 is KGHSH and CDR2 LQKENI. The CDR3 spells CASSPQGTRTGSPYEQYF. The DNA for the CDR3 is TGTGCCAGCTCACCACAGGGTACAAGGACAGGGTCACCCTACGAGCAGTACTTC.

This clonotype was counted only a few times. The rearrangement links TRBV6-5 to TRBJ1-5, with TRBD1 matching over 8 bases. CDR3 size: 12 residues. Per germline, CDR1 MNHEY and CDR2 SVGAGI. With V trimmed by 11 bases and J by 6 bases, 6 bases remained unmatched. The CDR3 sequence is CAARTGRQPQHF. The DNA for the CDR3 is TGTGCCGCGCGGACAGGGCGTCAGCCCCAGCATTTT.

The chain is built from TRBV3-1 and TRBJ2-7; maybe TRBD2 (5 bases). V lost 5 bases to trimming and J lost 7 bases, with 18 bases between them. CDR3 size: 14 residues. Per germline, CDR1 LGHDT and CDR2 YNNKEL (reference sequence). The CDR3 sequence is CASSGLVTPLEQYF. CDR3 DNA sequence: TGTGCCAGCAGCGGACTGGTTACTCCTTTAGAGCAGTACTTC.